Listed here are 2 T cell receptor beta chains from one sample, sequenced in a study of graft-versus-host responses after intestinal transplantation. These receptors lack a known antigen. Sequencing was performed with immunoSEQ multiplex PCR; in TCRdb, only in-frame clones are kept and a portion is missing. The data show about 73,000 clones, with around 89% seen just once and less than 5% held by the top ten. The starting material was unstimulated CD8+ T cells sorted from spleen or lymph node cells, obtained before transplant. Receptor source: a human donor who was the organ donor for an intestinal transplant.

This chain connects TRBV9 to TRBJ2-4; perhaps TRBD2 as D (5 bases). Germline loops: CDR1 SGDLS, CDR2 YYNGEE. This CDR3 is built from 14 residues. V was pared by 0 bases and J by 8 bases, with 12 bases between. CDR3 residues: CASSVAGTVDIQYF. CDR3 sequence (DNA): TGTGCCAGCAGCGTAGCGGGAACAGTGGACATTCAGTACTTC.

This chain links TRBV4-2 with TRBJ1-6, with 8 bases fitting TRBD1. The junction had 5 bases not matched to a gene; V was cut back by 0 bases and J by 10 bases. The CDR3 consists of 15 residues. In germline, CDR1 is LGHNA, CDR2 YNFKEQ. The DNA of the CDR3 is TGTGCCAGCAGCCAAGATTGGACAGGGCGGTCACCCCTCCACTTT. Translating gives CASSQDWTGRSPLHF.